This TCR beta chain was obtained from a study of graft-versus-host responses after intestinal transplantation. General observations from the study: Peak GvH clone levels in circulation were associated with early post-transplant HvG declines.

Trimming removed 2 bases at V and 3 bases at J, with 3 bases between. There are 11 residues in the CDR3. Germline CDR1 reads SGHKS; CDR2 reads YYEKEE (reference sequence). Data came from immunoSEQ multiplex PCR; TCRdb stores just in-frame clones and leaves some out. The table has about 12,000 clones, about 86% seen once; the top ten hold 50%. About this clone: The antigen remains unidentified.

This receptor was taken from a human patient who received an intestinal transplant, so some T cells may come from the graft donor. Source: PBMCs, taken about 130 days after transplant. The chain combines TRBV5-5 with TRBJ2-7; D not certain. The CDR3 spells CASSFNYEQYF. The CDR3 DNA follows: TGTGCCAGCAGCTTTAACTACGAGCAGTACTTC.